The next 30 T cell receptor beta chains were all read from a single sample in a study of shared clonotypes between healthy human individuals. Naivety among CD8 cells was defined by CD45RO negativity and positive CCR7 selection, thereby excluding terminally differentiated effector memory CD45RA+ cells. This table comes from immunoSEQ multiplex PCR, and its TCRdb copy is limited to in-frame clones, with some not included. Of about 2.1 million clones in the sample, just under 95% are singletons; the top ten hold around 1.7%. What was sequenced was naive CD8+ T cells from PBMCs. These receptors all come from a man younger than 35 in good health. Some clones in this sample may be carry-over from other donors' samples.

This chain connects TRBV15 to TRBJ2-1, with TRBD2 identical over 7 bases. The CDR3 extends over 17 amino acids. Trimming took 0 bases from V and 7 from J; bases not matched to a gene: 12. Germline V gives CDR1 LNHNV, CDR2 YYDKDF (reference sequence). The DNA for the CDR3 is TGTGCCACCAGCAGAGATACTCGGACTAGGGTGATGAATGAGCAGTTCTTC. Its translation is CATSRDTRTRVMNEQFF.

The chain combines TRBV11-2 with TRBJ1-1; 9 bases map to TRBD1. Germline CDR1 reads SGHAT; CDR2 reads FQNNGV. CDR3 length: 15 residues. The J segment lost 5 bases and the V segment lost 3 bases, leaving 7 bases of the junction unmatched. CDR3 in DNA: TGTGCCAGCAGCTTGAACAGGGGGCAGGCTACTGAAGCTTTCTTT. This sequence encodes CASSLNRGQATEAFF.

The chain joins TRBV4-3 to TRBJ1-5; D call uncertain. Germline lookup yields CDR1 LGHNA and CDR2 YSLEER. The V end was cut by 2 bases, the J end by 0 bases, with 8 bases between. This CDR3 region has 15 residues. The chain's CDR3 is CASSQHVYSNQPQHF. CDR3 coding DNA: TGCGCCAGCAGCCAACACGTTTATAGCAATCAGCCCCAGCATTTT.

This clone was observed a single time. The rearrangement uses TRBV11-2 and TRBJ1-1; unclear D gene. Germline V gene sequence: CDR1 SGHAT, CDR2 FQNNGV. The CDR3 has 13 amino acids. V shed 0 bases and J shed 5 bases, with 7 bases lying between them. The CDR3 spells CASSLEPVTEAFF. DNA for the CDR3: TGTGCCAGCAGCTTAGAACCCGTAACTGAAGCTTTCTTT. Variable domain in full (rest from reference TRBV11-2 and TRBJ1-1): EAGVAQSPRYKIIEKRQSVAFWCNPISGHATLYWYQQILGQGPKLLIQFQNNGVVDDSQLPKDRFSAERLKGVDSTLKIQPAKLEDSAVYLCASSLEPVTEAFFGQGTRLTVV.

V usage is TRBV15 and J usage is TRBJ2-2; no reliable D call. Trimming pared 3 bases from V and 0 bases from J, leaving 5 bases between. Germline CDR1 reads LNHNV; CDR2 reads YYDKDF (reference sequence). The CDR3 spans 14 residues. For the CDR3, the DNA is TGTGCCACCAGCAGCGAAGCGAACACCGGGGAGCTGTTTTTT. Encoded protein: CATSSEANTGELFF.

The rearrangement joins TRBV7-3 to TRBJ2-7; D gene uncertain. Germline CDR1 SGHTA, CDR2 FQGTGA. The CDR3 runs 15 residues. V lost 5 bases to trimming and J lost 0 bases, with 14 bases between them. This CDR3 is CASSHPRQDSYEQYF. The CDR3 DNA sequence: TGTGCCAGCAGCCACCCTCGCCAGGACTCCTACGAGCAGTACTTC.

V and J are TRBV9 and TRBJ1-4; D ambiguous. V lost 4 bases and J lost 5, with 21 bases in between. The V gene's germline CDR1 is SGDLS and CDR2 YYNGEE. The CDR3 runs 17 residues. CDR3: CASSPGTGSGRNEKLFF. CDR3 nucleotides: TGTGCCAGCAGCCCGGGCACCGGGTCTGGGAGAAATGAAAAACTGTTTTTT. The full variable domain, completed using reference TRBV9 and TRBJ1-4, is DSGVTQTPKHLITATGQRVTLRCSPRSGDLSVYWYQQSLDQGLQFLIQYYNGEERAKGNILERFSAQQFPDLHSELNLSSLELGDSALYFCASSPGTGSGRNEKLFFGSGTQLSVL.

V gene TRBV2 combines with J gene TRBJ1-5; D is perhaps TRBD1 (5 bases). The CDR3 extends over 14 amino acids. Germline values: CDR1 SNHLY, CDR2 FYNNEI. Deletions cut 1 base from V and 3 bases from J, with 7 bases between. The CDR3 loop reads CASSEGGDNQPQHF. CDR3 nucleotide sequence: TGTGCCAGCAGTGAAGGGGGGGACAATCAGCCCCAGCATTTT.

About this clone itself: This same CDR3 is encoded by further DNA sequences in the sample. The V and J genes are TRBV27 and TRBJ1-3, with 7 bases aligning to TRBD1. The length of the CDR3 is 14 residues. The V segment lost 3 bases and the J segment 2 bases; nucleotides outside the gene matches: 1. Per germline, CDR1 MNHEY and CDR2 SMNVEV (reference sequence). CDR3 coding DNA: TGTGCCAGCAGTTTGCAGGGGGCTGGAAACACCATATATTTT. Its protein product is CASSLQGAGNTIYF.

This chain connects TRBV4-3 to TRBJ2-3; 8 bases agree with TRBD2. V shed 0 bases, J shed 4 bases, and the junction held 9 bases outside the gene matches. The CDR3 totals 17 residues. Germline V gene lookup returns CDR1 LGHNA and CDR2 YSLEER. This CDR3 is CASSQDPAGGGADTQYF. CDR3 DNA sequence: TGCGCCAGCAGCCAAGATCCGGCGGGAGGTGGGGCAGATACGCAGTATTTT.

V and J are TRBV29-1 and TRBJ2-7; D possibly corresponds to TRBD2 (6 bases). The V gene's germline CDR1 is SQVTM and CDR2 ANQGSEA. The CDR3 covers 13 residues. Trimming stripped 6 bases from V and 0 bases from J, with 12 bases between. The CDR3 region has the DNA TGCAGCGTGAATAGCGGTTACTCCTACGAGCAGTACTTC. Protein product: CSVNSGYSYEQYF.

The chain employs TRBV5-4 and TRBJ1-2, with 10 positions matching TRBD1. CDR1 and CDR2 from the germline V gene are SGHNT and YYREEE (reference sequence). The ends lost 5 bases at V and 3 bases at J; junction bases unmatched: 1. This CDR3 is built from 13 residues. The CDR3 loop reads CASRGQGDYGYTF. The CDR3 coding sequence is TGTGCCAGCAGAGGACAGGGGGACTATGGCTACACCTTC.

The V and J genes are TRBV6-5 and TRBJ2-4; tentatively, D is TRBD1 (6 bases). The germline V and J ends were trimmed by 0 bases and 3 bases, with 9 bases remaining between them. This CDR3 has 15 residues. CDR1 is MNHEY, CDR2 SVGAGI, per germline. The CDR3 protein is CASSYSGTNKNIQYF. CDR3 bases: TGTGCCAGCAGTTACTCCGGGACAAACAAAAACATTCAGTACTTC.

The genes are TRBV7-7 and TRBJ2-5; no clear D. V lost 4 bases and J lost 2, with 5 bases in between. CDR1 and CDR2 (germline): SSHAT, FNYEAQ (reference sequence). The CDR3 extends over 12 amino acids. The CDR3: CASSSPQETQYF. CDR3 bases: TGTGCCAGCAGCTCGCCGCAAGAGACCCAGTACTTC.

The CDR3 region is CASSQLQRTYEQYF. The CDR3 nucleotides read TGCGCCAGCAGCCAGCTCCAGCGGACCTACGAGCAGTACTTC. The chain has TRBV4-1 and TRBJ2-7, with D possibly TRBD2 on 5 matching bases. The CDR3 is 14 amino acids. The germline V and J ends were trimmed by 3 bases and 2 bases, with 11 bases remaining between them. CDR1 and CDR2 (germline): MGHRA, YSYEKL.

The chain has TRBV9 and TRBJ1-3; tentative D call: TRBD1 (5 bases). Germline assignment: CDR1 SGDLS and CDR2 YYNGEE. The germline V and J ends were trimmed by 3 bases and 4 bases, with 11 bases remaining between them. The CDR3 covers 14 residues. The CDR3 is CASSAYGDGNTIYF. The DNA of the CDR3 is TGTGCCAGCAGCGCCTACGGGGACGGAAACACCATATATTTT.

CDR3 coding DNA: TGTGCCAGCCGTCCGGGGGGCACTCCCTATAGCAATCAGCCCCAGCATTTT. Its protein product is CASRPGGTPYSNQPQHF. The chain carries TRBV27 and TRBJ1-5; D might be TRBD1 (6 bases). The germline V gene encodes CDR1 MNHEY and CDR2 SMNVEV (reference sequence). The CDR3 contains 17 residues. Trimming took off 8 bases at V and 0 bases at J, with 20 bases between the two ends.

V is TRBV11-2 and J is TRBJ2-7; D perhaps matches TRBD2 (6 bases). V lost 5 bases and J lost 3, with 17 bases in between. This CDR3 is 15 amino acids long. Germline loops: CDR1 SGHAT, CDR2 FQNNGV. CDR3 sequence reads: CASSLITGTLYEQYF. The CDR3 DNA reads TGTGCCAGCAGCCTCATCACGGGGACTCTCTACGAGCAGTACTTC.

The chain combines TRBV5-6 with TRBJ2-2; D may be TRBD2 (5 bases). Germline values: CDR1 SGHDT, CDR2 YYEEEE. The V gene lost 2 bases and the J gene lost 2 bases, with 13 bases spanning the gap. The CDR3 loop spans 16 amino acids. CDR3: CASSLLLGLNTGELFF. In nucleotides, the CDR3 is TGTGCCAGCAGCTTATTACTAGGTTTAAACACCGGGGAGCTGTTTTTT.

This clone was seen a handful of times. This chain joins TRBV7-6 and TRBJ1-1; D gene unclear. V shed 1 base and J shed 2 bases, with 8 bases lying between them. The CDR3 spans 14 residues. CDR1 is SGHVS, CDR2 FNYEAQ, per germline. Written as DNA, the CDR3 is TGTGCCAGCAGCTTAGTTCGGGGTAACACTGAAGCTTTCTTT. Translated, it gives CASSLVRGNTEAFF. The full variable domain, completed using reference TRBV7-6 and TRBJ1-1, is GAGVSQSPRYKVTKRGQDVALRCDPISGHVSLYWYRQALGQGPEFLTYFNYEAQQDKSGLPNDRFSAERPEGSISTLTIQRTEQRDSAMYRCASSLVRGNTEAFFGQGTRLTVV.

CDR3 sequence: CASSQYRTDTEAFF. CDR3 bases: TGCGCCAGCAGCCAATACAGGACTGACACTGAAGCTTTCTTT. The chain links TRBV4-1 to TRBJ1-1; weak D call: TRBD1 (5 bases). Germline V gene sequence: CDR1 MGHRA, CDR2 YSYEKL. Trimming pared 2 bases from V and 3 bases from J, leaving 10 bases between. The CDR3 spans 14 residues.

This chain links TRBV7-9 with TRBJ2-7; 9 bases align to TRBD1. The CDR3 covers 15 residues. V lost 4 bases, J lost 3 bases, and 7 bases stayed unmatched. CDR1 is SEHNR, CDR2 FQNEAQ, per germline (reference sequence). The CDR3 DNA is TGTGCCAGCAGCTCCTTTGGGACAGGGCACTACGAGCAGTACTTC. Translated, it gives CASSSFGTGHYEQYF.

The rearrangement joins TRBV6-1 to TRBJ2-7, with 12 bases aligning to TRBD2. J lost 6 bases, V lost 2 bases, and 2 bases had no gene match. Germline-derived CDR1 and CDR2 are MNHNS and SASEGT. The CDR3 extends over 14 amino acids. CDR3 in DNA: TGTGCCAGCAGTGAACCGGGACTAGCGGGCGAGCAGTACTTC. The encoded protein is CASSEPGLAGEQYF.

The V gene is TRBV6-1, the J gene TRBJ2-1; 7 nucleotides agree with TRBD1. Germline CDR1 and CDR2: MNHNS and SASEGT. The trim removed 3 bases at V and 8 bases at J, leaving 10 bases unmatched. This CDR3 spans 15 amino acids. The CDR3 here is CASSDTATGWDEQFF. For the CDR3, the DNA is TGTGCCAGCAGTGACACAGCGACAGGGTGGGATGAGCAGTTCTTC.

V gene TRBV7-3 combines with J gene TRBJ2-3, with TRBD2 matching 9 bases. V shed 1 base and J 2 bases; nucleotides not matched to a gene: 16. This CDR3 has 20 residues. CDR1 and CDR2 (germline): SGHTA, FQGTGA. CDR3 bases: TGTGCCAGCAGCTTAATAGGCATGCTTGTACTAGCGGGCACCACAGATACGCAGTATTTT. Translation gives CASSLIGMLVLAGTTDTQYF.

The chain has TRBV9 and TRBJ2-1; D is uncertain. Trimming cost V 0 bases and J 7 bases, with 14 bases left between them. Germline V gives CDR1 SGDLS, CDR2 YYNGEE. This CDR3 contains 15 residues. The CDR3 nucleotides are TGTGCCAGCAGCGTAGCCCATAGTTTAGAAAATGAGCAGTTCTTC. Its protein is CASSVAHSLENEQFF.

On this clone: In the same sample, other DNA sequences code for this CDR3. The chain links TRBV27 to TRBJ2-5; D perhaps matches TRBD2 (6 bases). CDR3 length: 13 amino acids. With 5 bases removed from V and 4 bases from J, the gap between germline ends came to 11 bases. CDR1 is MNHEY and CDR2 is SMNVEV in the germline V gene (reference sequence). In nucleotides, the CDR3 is TGTGCCAGCAGTCTATTGGGGGGAGAGACCCAGTACTTC. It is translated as CASSLLGGETQYF.

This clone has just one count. This CDR3 is CASSSLGLPSSYEQYF. The CDR3 coding sequence is TGTGCCAGCAGTTCATTGGGACTCCCGAGCTCCTACGAGCAGTACTTC. J is TRBJ2-7 and V is TRBV27, with D possibly matching TRBD2 (6 bases). This CDR3 is 16 amino acids long. Germline values: CDR1 MNHEY, CDR2 SMNVEV (reference sequence). V lost 4 bases to trimming and J lost 0 bases, with 16 bases between them.

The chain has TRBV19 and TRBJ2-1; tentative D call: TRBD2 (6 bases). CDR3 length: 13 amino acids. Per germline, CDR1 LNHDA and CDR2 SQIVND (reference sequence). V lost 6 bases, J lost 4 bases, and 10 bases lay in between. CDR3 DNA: TGTGCCAGTAGCCTGACTAGATACAATGAGCAGTTCTTC. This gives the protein CASSLTRYNEQFF.

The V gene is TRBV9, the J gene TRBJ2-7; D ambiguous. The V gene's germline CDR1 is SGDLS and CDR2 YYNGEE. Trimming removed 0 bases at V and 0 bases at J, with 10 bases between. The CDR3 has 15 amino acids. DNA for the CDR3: TGTGCCAGCAGCGTAGACGGACGGAACTCCTACGAGCAGTACTTC. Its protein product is CASSVDGRNSYEQYF. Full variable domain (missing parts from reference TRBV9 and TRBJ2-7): DSGVTQTPKHLITATGQRVTLRCSPRSGDLSVYWYQQSLDQGLQFLIQYYNGEERAKGNILERFSAQQFPDLHSELNLSSLELGDSALYFCASSVDGRNSYEQYFGPGTRLTVT.